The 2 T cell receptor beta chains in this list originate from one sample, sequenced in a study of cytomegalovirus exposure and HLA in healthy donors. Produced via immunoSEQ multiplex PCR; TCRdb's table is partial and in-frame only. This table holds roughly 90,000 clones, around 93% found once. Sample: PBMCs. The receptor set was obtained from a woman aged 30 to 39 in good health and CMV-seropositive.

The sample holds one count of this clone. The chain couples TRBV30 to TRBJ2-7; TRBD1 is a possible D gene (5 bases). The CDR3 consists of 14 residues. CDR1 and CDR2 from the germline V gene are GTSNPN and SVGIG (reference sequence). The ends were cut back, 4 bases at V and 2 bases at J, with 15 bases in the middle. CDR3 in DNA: TGTGCCTGGACCCTGGGGCCGTCTCCCTACGAGCAGTACTTC. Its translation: CAWTLGPSPYEQYF. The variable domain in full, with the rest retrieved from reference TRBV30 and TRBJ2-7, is SQTIHQWPATLVQPVGSPLSLECTVEGTSNPNLYWYRQAAGRGLQLLFYSVGIGQISSEVPQNLSASRPQDRQFILSSKKLLLSDSGFYLCAWTLGPSPYEQYFGPGTRLTVT.

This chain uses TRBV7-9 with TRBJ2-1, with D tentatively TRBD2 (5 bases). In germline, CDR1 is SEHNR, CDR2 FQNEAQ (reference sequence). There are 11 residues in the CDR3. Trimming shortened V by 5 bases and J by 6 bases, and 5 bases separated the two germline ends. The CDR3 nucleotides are TGTGCCAGCAGCGGGAGCAATGAGCAGTTCTTC. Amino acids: CASSGSNEQFF.